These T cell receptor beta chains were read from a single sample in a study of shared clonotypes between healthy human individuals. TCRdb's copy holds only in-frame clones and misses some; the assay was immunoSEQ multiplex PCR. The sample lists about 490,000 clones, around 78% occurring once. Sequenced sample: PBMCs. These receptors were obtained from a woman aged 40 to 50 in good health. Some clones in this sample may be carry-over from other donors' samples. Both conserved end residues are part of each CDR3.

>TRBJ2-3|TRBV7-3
CASSLYGSSTDTQYF
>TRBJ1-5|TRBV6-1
CASSLGGVGDQPQHF
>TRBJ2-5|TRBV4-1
CASSLILAGLQETQYF
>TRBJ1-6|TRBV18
CASSPRPVYNSPLHF
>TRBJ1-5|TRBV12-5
CASGQPQHF
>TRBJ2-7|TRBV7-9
CASSATSRQVLTYEQYF
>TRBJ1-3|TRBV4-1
CASSEGAFVGNTIYF
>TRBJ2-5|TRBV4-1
CASSHGGSRSFGETQYF
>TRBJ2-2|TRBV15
CATNPSPNTGELFF
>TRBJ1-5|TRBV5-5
CASSLGGPNQPQHF
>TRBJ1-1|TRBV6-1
CASRVSGSNTEAFF
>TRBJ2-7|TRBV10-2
CASTQGLAGKTYEQYF
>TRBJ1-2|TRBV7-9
CASSSRDRGLWGYTF
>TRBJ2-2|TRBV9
CASSPTTGSTGELFF
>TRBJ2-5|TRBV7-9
CASSLGTGDQETQYF
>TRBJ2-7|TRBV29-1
CSVGGQGDEQYF